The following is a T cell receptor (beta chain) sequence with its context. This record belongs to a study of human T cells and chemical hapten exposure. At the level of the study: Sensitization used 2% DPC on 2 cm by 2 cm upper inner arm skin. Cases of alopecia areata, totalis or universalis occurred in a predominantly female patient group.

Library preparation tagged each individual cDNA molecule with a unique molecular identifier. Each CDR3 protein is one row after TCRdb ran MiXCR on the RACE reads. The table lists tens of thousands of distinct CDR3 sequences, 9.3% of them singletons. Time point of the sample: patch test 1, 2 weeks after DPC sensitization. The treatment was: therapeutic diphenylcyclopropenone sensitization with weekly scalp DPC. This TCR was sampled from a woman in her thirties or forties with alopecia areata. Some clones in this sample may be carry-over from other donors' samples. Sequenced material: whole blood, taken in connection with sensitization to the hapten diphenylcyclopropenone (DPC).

The CDR3 bases are TGTGCCAGCAGCTTAGCTTTGAACACTGAAGCTTTCTTT. It encodes CASSLALNTEAFF. The gene calls are TRBV5-6 and TRBJ1-1; no firm D call. Trimming removed 2 bases from V and 0 bases from J, with 5 bases in between. The CDR3 has 13 residues. In germline, CDR1 is SGHDT, CDR2 YYEEEE.